This entry lists 20 T cell receptor beta chains sequenced from one sample in a study of T-cell reconstitution after alpha-beta-depleted transplantation in children. Preparing the TCRbeta library involved the use of unique molecular identifiers. Via MiXCR, TCRdb re-called the PCR reads, giving one row per CDR3 protein. Seen here are fewer than 500,000 distinct CDR3 sequences, around two fifths observed once, and the top ten hold 27%. The material sequenced was PBMCs, taken before TCRalphabeta/CD19-depleted stem cell transplant. The receptors derive from a girl aged 2-9 years with aplastic anemia, due to receive a stem cell transplant.

The table lists this clonotype with a few counts. J is TRBJ1-3 and V is TRBV7-9; 7 bases agree with TRBD1. After removal of 3 bases from V and 5 bases from J, the junction contained 7 bases not matched to a gene. This CDR3 is 15 amino acids long. Germline V CDR1 and CDR2: SEHNR, FQNEAQ (reference sequence). The CDR3 DNA sequence: TGTGCCAGCAGCTTTACCGGGACAGCCCGAAACACCATATATTTT. Its translation: CASSFTGTARNTIYF.

This chain connects TRBV5-4 to TRBJ2-7; 12 bases match TRBD2. V shed 4 bases, J shed 7 bases, and the junction held 9 bases outside the gene matches. The CDR3 sequence is 15 residues long. The germline gives CDR1 SGHNT, CDR2 YYREEE (reference sequence). CDR3 DNA sequence: TGTGCCAGCAGCGCCCTAGCGGGGGGGCCGGAGGAGCAGTACTTC. Amino acid sequence: CASSALAGGPEEQYF.

V gene TRBV28 combines with J gene TRBJ1-1; TRBD1 is a possible D gene (6 bases). The CDR3 contains 16 residues. The V end lost 5 bases, the J end lost 1 base, and 17 bases lay between the germline ends. From germline, CDR1 is MDHEN and CDR2 SYDVKM. CDR3 in DNA: TGTGCCAGCAGTCCCTTGGGGCCCAGGGGGAACACTGAAGCTTTCTTT. It codes for CASSPLGPRGNTEAFF.

This chain connects TRBV28 to TRBJ1-5; the D is unclear. V lost 3 bases to trimming and J lost 5 bases, with 17 bases between them. Germline V CDR1 and CDR2: MDHEN, SYDVKM. The CDR3 loop spans 16 amino acids. The CDR3 loop reads CASSLRLLQNDQPQHF. CDR3 in DNA: TGTGCCAGCAGTTTGAGGCTATTACAGAACGATCAGCCCCAGCATTTT.

V and J are TRBV20-1 and TRBJ2-7; 11 bases line up with TRBD1. The CDR3 runs 15 residues. Germline CDR1 and CDR2: DFQATT and SNEGSKA (reference sequence). J lost 0 bases, V lost 4 bases, and 5 bases had no gene match. The CDR3 is CSATGQGASSYEQYF. For the CDR3, the DNA is TGCAGTGCTACCGGACAGGGGGCCAGCTCCTACGAGCAGTACTTC.

The V call is TRBV7-2, the J call TRBJ1-5; tentative D call: TRBD1 (6 bases). Germline V gives CDR1 SGHTA, CDR2 FQGNSA. This CDR3 has 14 residues. Trimming took 4 bases from V and 8 from J, leaving 15 bases between them. In nucleotides, the CDR3 is TGTGCCAGCAGCTCGACCGGGGGCCCGGAGCCCCAGCATTTT. It codes for CASSSTGGPEPQHF.

The V gene is TRBV6-1, the J gene TRBJ2-4; tentatively, D is TRBD1 (6 bases). The CDR3 extends over 13 amino acids. Germline V gene sequence: CDR1 MNHNS, CDR2 SASEGT. Trimming cost V 3 bases and J 8 bases, with 11 bases left between them. The CDR3 DNA sequence: TGTGCCAGCAGTGATACAGGGTGGCACATTCAGTACTTC. It encodes CASSDTGWHIQYF.

This clonotype was seen only a few times. This CDR3 reads CASSQESQPQETQYF. CDR3 in DNA: TGCGCCAGCAGCCAAGAAAGTCAGCCCCAAGAGACCCAGTACTTC. The V and J genes are TRBV4-1 and TRBJ2-5; D remains unclear. The germline V gene has CDR1 MGHRA and CDR2 YSYEKL. This CDR3 is 15 amino acids long. V gave up 0 bases and J gave up 1 base, with 9 bases separating them.

In this sample, this clonotype turned up a few times. The V gene is TRBV20-1, the J gene TRBJ2-7; the match to TRBD2 covers 11 bases. CDR1 is DFQATT, CDR2 SNEGSKA, per germline (reference sequence). V lost 3 bases, J lost 5 bases, and 6 bases stayed unmatched. There are 14 residues in the CDR3. Here the CDR3 reads CSARVAGGPHEQYF. The CDR3 bases are TGCAGTGCTAGGGTAGCGGGAGGGCCCCACGAGCAGTACTTC.

The rearrangement links TRBV20-1 to TRBJ2-6; the match to TRBD1 covers 11 bases. Per the germline V gene, CDR1 is DFQATT and CDR2 is SNEGSKA (reference sequence). The CDR3 runs to 15 residues. J gave up 2 bases and V 6 bases, and 3 bases lay outside the gene matches. For the CDR3, the DNA is TGCAGTGCACGGACAGGGGGCGCTGGGGCCAACGTCCTGACTTTC. Translation: CSARTGGAGANVLTF.

The table lists this clonotype with many counts. The J gene is TRBJ2-1, the V gene TRBV12-3 or TRBV12-4, with 9 nucleotides matching TRBD2. The CDR3 length is 16 residues. Germline trimming cut 3 bases from V and 4 bases from J; bases unmatched to any gene: 7. For the CDR3, the DNA is TGTGCCAGCAGTTTTAGGACTAGCGCATTTTACAATGAGCAGTTCTTC. Protein product: CASSFRTSAFYNEQFF.

This clonotype was seen only a few times. CDR3 loop: CAISELRDNSPLHF. The CDR3 nucleotides read TGTGCCATCAGTGAGCTGCGGGACAATTCACCCCTCCACTTT. V and J are TRBV10-3 and TRBJ1-6; D may be TRBD1 (5 bases). The germline V and J ends were trimmed by 2 bases and 7 bases, with 9 bases remaining between them. CDR1 is ENHRY and CDR2 is SYGVKD in the germline V gene. This CDR3 has 14 amino acids.

The V and J genes are TRBV10-3 and TRBJ1-1; 10 positions match TRBD1. Trimming cost V 0 bases and J 4 bases; bases outside gene matches: 5. In germline, CDR1 is ENHRY, CDR2 SYGVKD. The CDR3 extends over 16 amino acids. CDR3 sequence: CAISESIGTGVTEAFF. The CDR3 DNA is TGTGCCATCAGTGAGTCGATTGGGACAGGGGTCACTGAAGCTTTCTTT.

This clonotype was detected a few times. This chain connects TRBV18 to TRBJ2-1, with D tentatively TRBD2 (6 bases). Trimming pared 2 bases from V and 1 base from J, leaving 9 bases between. The CDR3 sequence is 15 residues long. Germline V CDR1 and CDR2: KGHSH, LQKENI. The CDR3 spells CASSPSGLSYNEQFF. CDR3 nucleotides: TGTGCCAGCTCACCATCGGGACTGTCCTACAATGAGCAGTTCTTC.

The J gene is TRBJ2-5, the V gene TRBV15; D might be TRBD2 (6 bases). Germline V gene sequence: CDR1 LNHNV, CDR2 YYDKDF (reference sequence). The length of the CDR3 is 15 residues. Deletions cut 2 bases from V and 2 bases from J, with 12 bases between. DNA for the CDR3: TGTGCCACCAGCAGACCTGAGGAGGGTCAAGAGACCCAGTACTTC. Its translation: CATSRPEEGQETQYF.

The chain carries TRBV15 and TRBJ1-3; TRBD1 might be the D (6 bases). Germline V lookup: CDR1 LNHNV, CDR2 YYDKDF (reference sequence). V was clipped by 0 bases and J by 2 bases, with 14 bases between them. The CDR3 is 17 amino acids. The CDR3 sequence is CATSRDGGGRAGNTIYF. The CDR3 DNA reads as TGTGCCACCAGCAGAGATGGTGGGGGGCGAGCTGGAAACACCATATATTTT. Complete variable domain (other parts from reference TRBV15 and TRBJ1-3): DAMVIQNPRYQVTQFGKPVTLSCSQTLNHNVMYWYQQKSSQAPKLLFHYYDKDFNNEADTPDNFQSRRPNTSFCFLDIRSPGLGDTAMYLCATSRDGGGRAGNTIYFGEGSWLTVV.

Points on this clonotype: A much larger clone lies one base from this, so it may be a read error. This chain links TRBV21-1 with TRBJ2-7; the table names TRBD1, a call not compared with the DNA. TRBV21-1 is described as a pseudogene. CDR3 length equals 17 residues. The CDR3 coding sequence is TGTGCCAGCAGCAAAGGCCGAGTAGCGCCCCGGGCCTTCGAGCAGTACTTC. Protein product: CASSKGRVAPRAFEQYF.

This clonotype was observed at least ten times. The chain joins TRBV2 to TRBJ1-3; D is perhaps TRBD1 (5 bases). V was cut by 0 bases and J by 4 bases, with 10 bases left in between. This CDR3 is 15 amino acids long. Germline V gene lookup returns CDR1 SNHLY and CDR2 FYNNEI. In nucleotides, the CDR3 is TGTGCCAGCAGTGAAGCGTGGACACTCGGAAACACCATATATTTT. This gives the protein CASSEAWTLGNTIYF. Using reference TRBV2 and TRBJ1-3 for the parts outside the CDR3, the full variable domain is EPEVTQTPSHQVTQMGQEVILRCVPISNHLYFYWYRQILGQKVEFLVSFYNNEISEKSEIFDDQFSVERPDGSNFTLKIRSTKLEDSAMYFCASSEAWTLGNTIYFGEGSWLTVV.

This clonotype was seen at least ten times. The J gene is TRBJ2-2, the V gene TRBV25-1; D is perhaps TRBD2 (6 bases). The CDR3 is made up of 14 amino acids. Germline CDR1 reads MGHDK; CDR2 reads SYGVNS. V was shortened by 2 bases and J by 13 bases, with 17 bases between the two germline ends. The CDR3 DNA reads TGTGCCAGCAGTGAACTTGGCAAGCTGGGAGGGCTGTTTTTT. Protein: CASSELGKLGGLFF.

The chain links TRBV4-2 to TRBJ2-1, with D possibly being TRBD1 (8 bases). The CDR3 has 16 amino acids. The V gene's germline CDR1 is LGHNA and CDR2 YNFKEQ. V shed 0 bases and J shed 4 bases, with 13 bases lying between them. For the CDR3, the DNA is TGTGCCAGCAGCCAAGATGACAGGGGAGGGTACAATGAGCAGTTCTTC. This encodes CASSQDDRGGYNEQFF.